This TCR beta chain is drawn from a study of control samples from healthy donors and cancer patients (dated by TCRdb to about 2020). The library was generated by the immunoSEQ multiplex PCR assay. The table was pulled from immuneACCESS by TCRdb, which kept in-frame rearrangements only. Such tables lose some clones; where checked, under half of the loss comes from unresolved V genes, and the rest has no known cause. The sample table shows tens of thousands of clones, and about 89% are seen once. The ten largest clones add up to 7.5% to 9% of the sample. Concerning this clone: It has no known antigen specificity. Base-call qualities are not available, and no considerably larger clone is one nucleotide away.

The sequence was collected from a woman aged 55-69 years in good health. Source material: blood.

The CDR3 protein sequence reads: CASPPRGLMNTEAFF. The nucleotides are TGCGCCAGCCCCCCTCGGGGGTTAATGAACACTGAAGCTTTCTTT. The sequence links TRBV23-1 to TRBJ1-1; a weak D assignment points to TRBD1 (5 bases agree). TRBV23-1 is reported as an ORF; its role is uncertain. The CDR3 runs 15 amino acids, cysteine and phenylalanine included. The only DNA kept is the CDR3, 45 bases in frame from the first base. V is shortened by 8 bases, J by 0 bases, and the region joining them spans 16 bases.